This T cell receptor beta chain was recovered during a study of identical twins. This clonotype was found a few times. As yet, its antigen is unknown. TCRdb called the 5' RACE reads again in MiXCR, with one record for every CDR3 protein. This sample has hundreds of thousands of distinct CDR3 sequences, with more than 20% found just once. Study observations and caveats: Whereas memory repertoires showed no such difference, abundant cord blood beta clonotypes carried fewer insertions.

These records were also assigned to another study, of yellow fever vaccine responses in identical twins.

The TCR comes from a woman aged 18-29 years in good health. Specimen: CD4+ T cells sorted from blood.

The chain's CDR3 is CASSRTGTANTGELFF. CDR3 nucleotides: TGTGCCAGCAGCCGTACCGGGACAGCGAACACCGGGGAGCTGTTTTTT. The V and J genes are TRBV5-6 and TRBJ2-2; 7 positions agree with TRBD1. V was pared by 4 bases and J by 0 bases, with 6 bases of the junction left unmatched. The length of the CDR3 is 16 residues. Germline CDR1 SGHDT, CDR2 YYEEEE.